Listed below are T cell receptor beta chains from one sample, sequenced in a study of shared clonotypes between healthy human individuals. The protocol was immunoSEQ multiplex PCR, while the TCRdb copy is restricted to in-frame clones and leaves out a portion. The table includes roughly 2 million clones, roughly 94% detected once. Specimen: naive CD4+ T cells sorted from blood. Receptors were obtained from a man younger than 35 in good health. The CDR3 runs from the conserved cysteine through the conserved F or W. The D gene is left open where the match is weak. Expanded clones are given a class, and other clones once, few, many or no size at all.

clone_size: once
v_call: TRBV27
d_call: TRBD2
j_call: TRBJ2-7
cdr3_aa: CASRTSGGYEQYF
cdr3_nt: TGTGCCAGCAGGACTAGCGGGGGCTACGAGCAGTACTTC

clone_size: -
v_call: TRBV19
d_call: TRBD1
j_call: TRBJ2-2
cdr3_aa: CASNHKTGAGELFF
cdr3_nt: TGTGCCAGTAATCACAAAACAGGGGCCGGGGAGCTGTTTTTT

clone_size: -
v_call: TRBV4-2
d_call: -
j_call: TRBJ2-4
cdr3_aa: CASSQDGLAENIQYF
cdr3_nt: TGTGCCAGCAGCCAAGATGGGCTAGCCGAAAACATTCAGTACTTC

clone_size: -
v_call: TRBV7-3
d_call: -
j_call: TRBJ2-1
cdr3_aa: CASSLEPANNEQFF
cdr3_nt: TGTGCCAGCAGCCTAGAGCCAGCTAACAATGAGCAGTTCTTC

clone_size: once
v_call: TRBV7-9
d_call: -
j_call: TRBJ1-4
cdr3_aa: CASSLGVHEKLFF
cdr3_nt: TGTGCCAGCAGCTTAGGGGTGCATGAAAAACTGTTTTTT

clone_size: -
v_call: TRBV28
d_call: -
j_call: TRBJ2-3
cdr3_aa: CASGAGSTDTQYF
cdr3_nt: TGTGCCAGCGGGGCTGGGAGCACAGATACGCAGTATTTT

clone_size: -
v_call: TRBV5-4
d_call: TRBD2
j_call: TRBJ2-3
cdr3_aa: CASSAGLARTDTQYF
cdr3_nt: TGTGCCAGCAGCGCTGGACTAGCCCGCACAGATACGCAGTATTTT

clone_size: -
v_call: TRBV9
d_call: TRBD1
j_call: TRBJ2-5
cdr3_aa: CASSAQQGGQETQYF
cdr3_nt: TGTGCCAGCAGCGCCCAACAGGGGGGCCAAGAGACCCAGTACTTC

clone_size: -
v_call: TRBV7-7
d_call: -
j_call: TRBJ2-3
cdr3_aa: CASSLSVSTDTQYF
cdr3_nt: TGTGCTAGCAGCTTATCTGTGAGCACAGATACGCAGTATTTT

clone_size: -
v_call: TRBV18
d_call: TRBD1
j_call: TRBJ2-7
cdr3_aa: CASSRTGEPSYEQYF
cdr3_nt: TGTGCCAGCTCACGAACAGGGGAACCCTCCTACGAGCAGTACTTC

clone_size: -
v_call: TRBV4-3
d_call: -
j_call: TRBJ2-4
cdr3_aa: CASSQVGGAKNIQYF
cdr3_nt: TGCGCCAGCAGCCAAGTAGGGGGGGCCAAAAACATTCAGTACTTC

clone_size: -
v_call: TRBV19
d_call: TRBD1
j_call: TRBJ2-2
cdr3_aa: CASSAGTGGPTGELFF
cdr3_nt: TGTGCCAGTAGTGCCGGGACAGGGGGCCCAACCGGGGAGCTGTTTTTT

clone_size: -
v_call: TRBV6-6
d_call: -
j_call: TRBJ2-5
cdr3_aa: CASSYQETQYF
cdr3_nt: TGTGCCAGCAGTTATCAAGAGACCCAGTACTTC

clone_size: -
v_call: TRBV30
d_call: -
j_call: TRBJ2-2
cdr3_aa: CAWSVLRNTGELFF
cdr3_nt: TGTGCCTGGAGTGTACTCAGAAACACCGGGGAGCTGTTTTTT

clone_size: once
v_call: TRBV2
d_call: TRBD2
j_call: TRBJ2-7
cdr3_aa: CASSEGTSGRSYEQYF
cdr3_nt: TGTGCCAGCAGTGAAGGGACTAGCGGGAGGTCCTACGAGCAGTACTTC

clone_size: -
v_call: TRBV18
d_call: TRBD1
j_call: TRBJ1-1
cdr3_aa: CASSDTGGVITEAFF
cdr3_nt: TGTGCCAGCTCAGACACAGGGGGCGTTATCACTGAAGCTTTCTTT

clone_size: -
v_call: TRBV29-1
d_call: -
j_call: TRBJ1-2
cdr3_aa: CSVGQGNYGYTF
cdr3_nt: TGCAGCGTTGGGCAGGGGAACTATGGCTACACCTTC

clone_size: once
v_call: TRBV28
d_call: -
j_call: TRBJ2-7
cdr3_aa: CASRGAYEQYF
cdr3_nt: TGTGCCAGCAGGGGGGCCTACGAGCAGTACTTC

clone_size: -
v_call: TRBV21-1
d_call: -
j_call: TRBJ2-7
cdr3_aa: CASSPSPQGRIHYEQYF
cdr3_nt: TGTGCCAGCAGCCCTTCCCCACAGGGTCGAATTCACTACGAGCAGTACTTC

clone_size: -
v_call: TRBV5-1
d_call: TRBD1
j_call: TRBJ1-2
cdr3_aa: CASSGSGTEYGYTF
cdr3_nt: TGCGCCAGCAGCGGATCCGGGACAGAATATGGCTACACCTTC

clone_size: -
v_call: TRBV5-1
d_call: -
j_call: TRBJ2-7
cdr3_aa: CASSLAQVTYEQYF
cdr3_nt: TGCGCCAGCAGCTTGGCTCAGGTGACCTACGAGCAGTACTTC

clone_size: -
v_call: TRBV29-1
d_call: -
j_call: TRBJ2-7
cdr3_aa: CSVVSVPYEQYF
cdr3_nt: TGCAGCGTTGTCTCCGTACCCTACGAGCAGTACTTC

clone_size: -
v_call: TRBV25-1
d_call: TRBD1
j_call: TRBJ1-6
cdr3_aa: CASSVGGWNSPLHF
cdr3_nt: TGTGCCAGCAGTGTAGGGGGCTGGAATTCACCCCTCCACTTT

clone_size: -
v_call: TRBV11-2
d_call: -
j_call: TRBJ1-6
cdr3_aa: CASSPPGNSPLHF
cdr3_nt: TGTGCCAGCAGCCCCCCCGGGAATTCACCCCTCCACTTT

clone_size: -
v_call: TRBV5-1
d_call: -
j_call: TRBJ2-3
cdr3_aa: CASSPGTSSDTQYF
cdr3_nt: TGCGCCAGCAGCCCAGGGACTTCCTCAGATACGCAGTATTTT

clone_size: -
v_call: TRBV7-8
d_call: -
j_call: TRBJ1-6
cdr3_aa: CASSLVRGTNSPLHF
cdr3_nt: TGTGCCAGCAGCTTAGTTCGCGGCACTAATTCACCCCTCCACTTT

clone_size: -
v_call: TRBV11-2
d_call: -
j_call: TRBJ2-3
cdr3_aa: CASSGFLGTDTQYF
cdr3_nt: TGTGCCAGCAGCGGGTTTTTGGGCACAGATACGCAGTATTTT

clone_size: -
v_call: TRBV20-1
d_call: -
j_call: TRBJ2-7
cdr3_aa: CSALVESEQYF
cdr3_nt: TGCAGTGCTCTAGTAGAAAGCGAGCAGTACTTC

clone_size: -
v_call: TRBV5-1
d_call: -
j_call: TRBJ2-5
cdr3_aa: CASSLTEGSGKTQYF
cdr3_nt: TGCGCCAGCAGCCTAACCGAGGGTAGTGGGAAGACCCAGTACTTC

clone_size: -
v_call: TRBV9
d_call: -
j_call: TRBJ1-2
cdr3_aa: CASSTGQSLYGYTF
cdr3_nt: TGTGCCAGCAGCACAGGACAGTCTCTATATGGCTACACCTTC